These T cell receptor beta chains were read from a single sample in a study of T cells in localized non-small cell lung cancer. Profiling relied on immunoSEQ multiplex PCR, and the TCRdb table lists in-frame clones only, not all of them. The sample lists 25,000 or so clones, about nine tenths occurring once. The input for sequencing was peripheral blood, taken before any cancer treatment. The receptor source for this set is a woman aged 35 to 69 with stage I lung adenocarcinoma. The CDR3 runs from the conserved cysteine through the conserved F or W. The D gene is left open where the match is weak. Size is stated for part of the rows, as once, few or many counts, or as a class when the clone is expanded.

abundance,v_gene,d_gene,j_gene,CDR3nt,CDR3aa
.,TRBV5-6,TRBD2,TRBJ2-3,TGTGCCAGCAGACTAGCGGGAGGACCAGATACGCAGTATTTT,CASRLAGGPDTQYF
medium-sized,TRBV29-1,.,TRBJ2-1,TGCAGCGTTGAAGACGGTCTCTCCTACAATGAGCAGTTCTTC,CSVEDGLSYNEQFF
.,TRBV5-4,.,TRBJ2-1,TGTGCCAGCAGCTTACGAGCTCGCAATGAGCAGTTCTTC,CASSLRARNEQFF
.,TRBV28,.,TRBJ1-2,TGTGCCAGCAGTTCAGGGCCCCTAGGTCGGGGCTACACCTTC,CASSSGPLGRGYTF
.,TRBV29-1,.,TRBJ1-1,TGCAGCGTTGTTCGTCAGGGCACTGAAGCTTTCTTT,CSVVRQGTEAFF
.,TRBV7-2,TRBD2,TRBJ2-1,TGTGCCAGCAGCTTAGACATAGCGGGAGGTAACAATGAGCAGTTCTTC,CASSLDIAGGNNEQFF
.,TRBV27,TRBD1,TRBJ1-2,TGTGCCAGCAGTTTAAGTGGAGGACAGGGCCCCTACTATGGCTACACCTTC,CASSLSGGQGPYYGYTF
.,TRBV2,TRBD2,TRBJ2-1,TGTGCCAGCAGTGATCCCCTAGCGGTCTTCAATGAGCAGTTCTTC,CASSDPLAVFNEQFF
.,TRBV7-2,.,TRBJ2-3,TGTGCCAGCAGCTTATACCATAGCACAGATACGCAGTATTTT,CASSLYHSTDTQYF
.,TRBV5-3,TRBD2,TRBJ2-7,TGTGCCAGAAGCTTTGAAAGGCGGGAGGGCCCCTGGAGGGCAGCCTACGAGCAGTACTTC,CARSFERREGPWRAAYEQYF
.,TRBV7-2,TRBD2,TRBJ2-1,TGTGCCAGCAGCCAGGGACTAGCGGAGTACAATGAGCAGTTCTTC,CASSQGLAEYNEQFF
.,TRBV2,.,TRBJ1-1,TGTGCCAGCAGTTTGACAGCTAACACTGAAGCTTTCTTT,CASSLTANTEAFF
medium-sized,TRBV5-3,.,TRBJ1-3,TGTGCCAGAAGCTGGCGGGACCGTGGAAACACCATATATTTT,CARSWRDRGNTIYF
.,TRBV5-1,TRBD1,TRBJ1-1,TGCGCCAGCAGCGGAAGGGACAGGGGGCTTCTGAACACTGAAGCTTTCTTT,CASSGRDRGLLNTEAFF
.,TRBV6-5,.,TRBJ2-6,TGTGCCAGCAGTTACGGGGACCAAGGGGCCAACGTCCTGACTTTC,CASSYGDQGANVLTF
.,TRBV7-2,.,TRBJ1-4,TGTGCCAGCAGCTTAAGAAGGGAAGAAAAACTGTTTTTT,CASSLRREEKLFF
.,TRBV4-1,.,TRBJ1-1,TGCGCCAGCAGCCCTGGACAGCAAGCTTTCTTT,CASSPGQQAFF
.,TRBV11-2,.,TRBJ2-7,TGTGCCAGCAGCTTAGGCCCGGGACTGAGCTCCTACGAGCAGTACTTC,CASSLGPGLSSYEQYF
once,TRBV29-1,.,TRBJ2-1,TGCAGCGTTGAAGATCGGGCGGGATGGTCCTACAATGAGCAGTTCTTC,CSVEDRAGWSYNEQFF
.,TRBV7-2,.,TRBJ1-4,TGTGCCAGCAGCTTAATACGGACTGAAAAACTGTTTTTT,CASSLIRTEKLFF
.,TRBV28,.,TRBJ1-4,TGTGCCAGCACCGGGGGTTTCAATGAAAAACTGTTTTTT,CASTGGFNEKLFF
once,TRBV5-1,.,TRBJ2-2,TGCGCCAGCAGCTTGGTAACAGTTGGAGTGAACACCGGGGAGCTGTTTTTT,CASSLVTVGVNTGELFF
.,TRBV2,.,TRBJ2-1,TGTGCCAGCACCCGACAAGATGTGCAGTTCTTC,CASTRQDVQFF
.,TRBV6-6,.,TRBJ2-4,TGTGCCAGCACCTCGCAAAACATTCAGTACTTC,CASTSQNIQYF
.,TRBV9,.,TRBJ2-3,TGTGCCAGCAGCCCGATTTTAGATACGCAGTATTTT,CASSPILDTQYF
.,TRBV5-4,.,TRBJ2-3,TGTGCCAGCAGCGGTGAGGGTGACAGTACAGATACGCAGTATTTT,CASSGEGDSTDTQYF
.,TRBV4-1,.,TRBJ2-2,TGCGCCAGCAGCCAAGGGGCACGAGGGTTGAACACCGGGGAGCTGTTTTTT,CASSQGARGLNTGELFF
once,TRBV7-2,TRBD2,TRBJ2-3,TGTGCCAGCAGCTCGGGACTAGCGGGAGCTTTGGGTACGCAGTATTTT,CASSSGLAGALGTQYF
.,TRBV7-2,.,TRBJ2-6,TGTGCCAGCAGCCCCGACTCTGGGGCCAACGTCCTGACTTTC,CASSPDSGANVLTF
.,TRBV2,TRBD2,TRBJ2-5,TGTGCCAGCAGTCCCAAACGCGGGGGGGCAGAGACCCAGTACTTC,CASSPKRGGAETQYF
.,TRBV28,.,TRBJ1-6,TGTGCCAGCACACCCCCCCGGGGAGCCCTCCACTTT,CASTPPRGALHF
.,TRBV28,.,TRBJ1-5,TGTGCCAGCAGCAGCAGTTCTGCCGGTAATCAGCCCCAGCATTTT,CASSSSSAGNQPQHF
.,TRBV15,TRBD1,TRBJ1-5,TGTGCCACCTCGCTCGGACAGGCTGGGAGGTTAAGCAATCAGCCCCAGCATTTT,CATSLGQAGRLSNQPQHF
.,TRBV7-9,TRBD2,TRBJ2-7,TGTGCCACCCAGACTAGCGGGGTAACCTACGAGCAGTACTTC,CATQTSGVTYEQYF
once,TRBV28,.,TRBJ1-2,TGTGCCAGCAGTCAAAGCCTCTATGGCTATGGCTACACCTTC,CASSQSLYGYGYTF
.,TRBV6-5,.,TRBJ2-2,TGTGCCAGCAGTTACCGGTTGATGTTGAACACCGGGGAGCTGTTTTTT,CASSYRLMLNTGELFF
.,TRBV7-2,.,TRBJ1-6,TGTGCCAGCAGCTACGTCGGGGCCTATAATTCACCCCTCCACTTT,CASSYVGAYNSPLHF
.,TRBV4-1,TRBD1,TRBJ1-2,TGCGCCAGCAGCCCCTGGGACAGGTACTATGGCTACACCTTC,CASSPWDRYYGYTF
.,TRBV30,TRBD2,TRBJ2-1,TGTGCCTGGTGCCCTGGGACTAGCGGATCCTACAATGAGCAGTTCTTC,CAWCPGTSGSYNEQFF
.,TRBV18,.,TRBJ2-3,TGTGCCAGCTCTCTACCAGGGTTCGATACGCAGTATTTT,CASSLPGFDTQYF
.,TRBV12-2,.,TRBJ2-5,TGTGCAAGTCGCTTAGCGCGGGTACTCCAAGAGACCCAGTACTTC,CASRLARVLQETQYF
.,TRBV7-2,.,TRBJ2-2,TGTGCCAGCAGCCTCAGGAGGGACACCGGGGAGCTGTTTTTT,CASSLRRDTGELFF
.,TRBV5-1,.,TRBJ1-2,TGCGCCAGCAGCTTGGCGGGGGGAGCTAACTATGGCTACACCTTC,CASSLAGGANYGYTF
.,TRBV5-1,TRBD1,TRBJ1-1,TGCGCCAGCAGCAGGAACACAGGGGGCACTGAAGCTTTCTTT,CASSRNTGGTEAFF
.,TRBV6-6,.,TRBJ2-7,TGTGCCAGCAGTCTGACAGACTACGAGCAGTACTTC,CASSLTDYEQYF
once,TRBV30,.,TRBJ2-1,TGTGCCTGGGGGGGCCCGTACAATGAGCAGTTCTTC,CAWGGPYNEQFF
.,TRBV7-2,.,TRBJ1-3,TGTGCCAGCAGCCCCGACACCTACTCTGGAAACACCATATATTTT,CASSPDTYSGNTIYF
once,TRBV15,.,TRBJ1-3,TGTGCCACCAGCAGAGTACCTGGAAACACCATATATTTT,CATSRVPGNTIYF
.,TRBV28,.,TRBJ1-1,TGTGCCAGCAGTTTAACGGGCAGAGCACGACTTAGGACTGAAGCTTTCTTT,CASSLTGRARLRTEAFF
once,TRBV5-6,TRBD1,TRBJ1-5,TGTGCCAGCAGCTCAGGGGGCCGGCATCAGCCCCAGCATTTT,CASSSGGRHQPQHF
.,TRBV19,TRBD2,TRBJ2-2,TGTGCCAGTAGTACCATAGCGGGAGGGCCGAACGGGGAGCTGTTTTTT,CASSTIAGGPNGELFF
.,TRBV7-2,TRBD2,TRBJ2-4,TGTGCCAGCAGCTTCCGGCGGGGGGAGGCCAAAAACATTCAGTACTTC,CASSFRRGEAKNIQYF
.,TRBV5-1,.,TRBJ2-6,TGCGCCAGCAGCATCCCAGAAGCTGGGGCCAACGTCCTGACTTTC,CASSIPEAGANVLTF
once,TRBV11-3,.,TRBJ2-7,TGTGCCAGCAGCCCATTAGGACAGCGAACGACCTACGAGCAGTACTTC,CASSPLGQRTTYEQYF
.,TRBV6-5,.,TRBJ1-2,TGTGCCAGCAGTTACTATTCGGGGGCAGAGGGCTACACCTTC,CASSYYSGAEGYTF
once,TRBV11-3,.,TRBJ2-1,TGTGCCAGCAGCTTAGAATTGGGACTGGAGCAGTTCTTC,CASSLELGLEQFF
.,TRBV11-1,.,TRBJ1-1,TGTGCCAGCAGCAGAAGCCGGGACAACGGTGAAGCTTCCTTT,CASSRSRDNGEASF
.,TRBV4-3,.,TRBJ1-2,TGCGCCAGCAGCCAAGAACTAACAGGGTCGGGCTACACCTTC,CASSQELTGSGYTF
.,TRBV19,.,TRBJ1-4,TGTGCCAGTAGTCGTCCCCCGGGACACACTAATGAAAAACTGTTTTTT,CASSRPPGHTNEKLFF
.,TRBV9,TRBD2,TRBJ2-1,TGTGCCAGCAGCGTAGGACAACGGGAGGGGAGTGAGCAGTTCTTC,CASSVGQREGSEQFF